A single sample is the source of the 8 T cell receptor beta chains below, sequenced in a study of blood T cell repertoires in COVID-19. The method was immunoSEQ multiplex PCR; TCRdb's version includes in-frame clones alone and lacks a portion of them. Found here are 140,000 to 150,000 clones, around 84% of them singletons; the top ten hold 38%. Sequenced sample: peripheral blood. Receptor source: a human donor in a cohort sampled during active COVID-19.

Concerning this clone itself: Mismatch with germline at one junction end may stem from a read error. The chain uses TRBV6-2 or TRBV6-3 and TRBJ2-3; perhaps TRBD2 as D (6 bases). The CDR3 has 16 residues. Germline CDR1 reads MNHEY; CDR2 reads SVGEGT. CDR3 DNA sequence: TGTGCCAGCAGTTTTGGATCGGCGGGAAGCAGAGATACGCAGTATTTT. Translated, it gives CASSFGSAGSRDTQYF.

As DNA, the CDR3 is TGTGCCAGCAGCCACCCGGGACAGGCCTATTCACCCCTCCACTTT. Translating gives CASSHPGQAYSPLHF. This chain uses TRBV3-1 (or the pseudogene TRBV3-2) with TRBJ1-6; 8 bases fit TRBD1. The V and J ends lost 3 bases and 8 bases, in that order; junction bases with no gene match: 6. Per germline, CDR1 LGHDT and CDR2 YNNKEL (reference sequence). The CDR3 covers 15 residues.

The CDR3 is CASSLGGAMNTEAFF. Here the CDR3 DNA reads TGTGCCAGCAGTCTAGGGGGGGCGATGAACACTGAAGCTTTCTTT. This rearrangement joins TRBV28 to TRBJ1-1, with D perhaps matching TRBD1 (6 bases). This CDR3 contains 15 residues. The V gene's germline CDR1 is MDHEN and CDR2 SYDVKM. Trimming left V 5 bases short and J 0 bases short, with 13 bases between.

V usage is TRBV3-1 (or the pseudogene TRBV3-2) and J usage is TRBJ2-1; TRBD2 aligns across 8 bases. V shed 6 bases, J shed 4 bases, and the junction held 8 bases outside the gene matches. This CDR3 is 15 amino acids long. Germline values: CDR1 LGHDT, CDR2 YNNKEL (reference sequence). The DNA for the CDR3 is TGTGCCAGCAGTTCAAGCGGGGGTTCATACAATGAGCAGTTCTTC. It translates to CASSSSGGSYNEQFF.

The chain employs TRBV19 and TRBJ1-3; no reliable D call. CDR1 is LNHDA, CDR2 SQIVND, per germline (reference sequence). The CDR3 loop spans 15 amino acids. The ends were cut back, 9 bases at V and 0 bases at J, with 15 bases in the middle. CDR3 bases: TGTGCCAGCCGGGGTCTCGGGGACTCTGGAAACACCATATATTTT. This codes for CASRGLGDSGNTIYF.

The chain uses TRBV19 and TRBJ2-7, with a possible D match to TRBD1 (5 bases). Between the trimmed V and J ends, which lost 7 bases and 2 bases, there was a span of 12 bases. Germline assignment: CDR1 LNHDA and CDR2 SQIVND (reference sequence). This CDR3 contains 13 residues. In DNA, the CDR3 is TGTGCCAGTACGCTGGGGCCACCCTACGAGCAGTACTTC. Its protein product is CASTLGPPYEQYF.

The V and J genes are TRBV6-2 or TRBV6-3 and TRBJ2-7; 7 bases line up with TRBD2. In germline, CDR1 is MNHEY, CDR2 SVGEGT. The CDR3 contains 14 residues. With 2 bases clipped from V and 2 bases from J, the junction kept 3 bases outside the gene matches. In DNA, the CDR3 is TGTGCCAGCAGTTACGGGGGGGAGACCTACGAGCAGTACTTC. Its protein product is CASSYGGETYEQYF.

The V and J genes are TRBV4-3 and TRBJ2-1; D is possibly TRBD1 (6 bases). V was shortened by 0 bases and J by 5 bases, with 14 bases between the two germline ends. This CDR3 is 16 amino acids long. Per the germline V gene, CDR1 is LGHNA and CDR2 is YSLEER. The CDR3 sequence is CASSQDRQVRNNEQFF. CDR3 bases: TGCGCCAGCAGCCAAGATCGACAGGTTCGTAACAATGAGCAGTTCTTC.